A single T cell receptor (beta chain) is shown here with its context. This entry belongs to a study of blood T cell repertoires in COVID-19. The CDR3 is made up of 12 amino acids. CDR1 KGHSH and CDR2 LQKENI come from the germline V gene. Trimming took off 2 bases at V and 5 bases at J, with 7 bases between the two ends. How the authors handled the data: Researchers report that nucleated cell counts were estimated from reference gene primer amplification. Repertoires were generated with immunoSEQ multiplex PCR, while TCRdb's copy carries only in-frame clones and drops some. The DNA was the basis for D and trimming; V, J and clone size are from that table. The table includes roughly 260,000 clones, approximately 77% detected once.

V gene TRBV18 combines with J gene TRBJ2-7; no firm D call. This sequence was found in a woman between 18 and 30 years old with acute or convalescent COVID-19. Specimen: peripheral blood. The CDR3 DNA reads TGTGCCAGCTCACCAATCGCAGACGAGCAGTACTTC. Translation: CASSPIADEQYF.